This T cell receptor (beta chain) was sequenced during a study of blood T cell repertoires in COVID-19. Authors' processing steps: How many nucleated cells were present was estimated from reference gene primer amplification. Measured with immunoSEQ multiplex PCR; TCRdb has only the in-frame clones, and not every one. Clone size and the V and J calls come from that table; the DNA yielded D and trimming. The table lists more than 50,000 clones, roughly three quarters of them singletons. In its sample, this clone was seen once. With 6 bases removed from V and 7 bases from J, the gap between germline ends came to 18 bases. The CDR3 is 14 residues long. Germline CDR1 and CDR2: MDHEN and SYDVKM.

This sequence was found in a woman of 80 years or more with acute or convalescent COVID-19. The rearrangement joins TRBV28 to TRBJ1-2; a possible D gene is TRBD1 (6 bases). The sequencing input was peripheral blood. CDR3 sequence: CASRPRHREGGYTF. In DNA form, the CDR3 reads TGTGCCAGCAGGCCCAGGCACAGGGAGGGTGGCTACACCTTC.